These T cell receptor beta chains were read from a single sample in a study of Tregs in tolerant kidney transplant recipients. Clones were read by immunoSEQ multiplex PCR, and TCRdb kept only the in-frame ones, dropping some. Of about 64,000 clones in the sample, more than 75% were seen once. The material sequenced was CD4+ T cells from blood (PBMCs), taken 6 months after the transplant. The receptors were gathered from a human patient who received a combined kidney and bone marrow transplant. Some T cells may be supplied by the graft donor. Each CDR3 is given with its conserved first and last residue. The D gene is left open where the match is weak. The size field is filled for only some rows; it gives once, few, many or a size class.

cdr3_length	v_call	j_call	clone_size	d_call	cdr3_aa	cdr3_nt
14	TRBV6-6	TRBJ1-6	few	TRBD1	CASSSGQDNSPLHF	TGTGCCAGCAGTTCCGGACAGGATAATTCACCCCTCCACTTT
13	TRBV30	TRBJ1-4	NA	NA	CAWNQGWLEKLFF	TGTGCCTGGAATCAGGGGTGGCTCGAAAAACTGTTTTTT
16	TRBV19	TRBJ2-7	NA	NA	CASSSRSRGRAYEQYF	TGTGCCAGTAGTTCCCGGTCCAGGGGACGGGCCTACGAGCAGTACTTC
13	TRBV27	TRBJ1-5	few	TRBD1	CASSPDRDQPQHF	TGTGCCAGCAGCCCCGACAGGGATCAGCCCCAGCATTTT
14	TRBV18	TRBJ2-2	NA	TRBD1	CASSQGGADGELFF	TGTGCCAGCTCACAAGGGGGCGCGGACGGGGAGCTGTTTTTT
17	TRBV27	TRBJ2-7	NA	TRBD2	CASSALRLAGLSYEQYF	TGTGCCAGCAGTGCCCTCCGACTAGCGGGCCTCTCCTACGAGCAGTACTTC
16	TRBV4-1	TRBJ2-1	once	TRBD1	CASSQVWAPGQGEQFF	TGCGCCAGCAGCCAAGTGTGGGCACCGGGACAGGGGGAGCAGTTCTTC
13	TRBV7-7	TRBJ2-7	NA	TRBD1	CASSPTGTYEQYF	TGTGCCAGCAGCCCGACAGGGACCTACGAGCAGTACTTC
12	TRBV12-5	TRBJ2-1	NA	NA	CASGLRYNEQFF	TGTGCTAGTGGTTTGCGGTACAATGAGCAGTTCTTC
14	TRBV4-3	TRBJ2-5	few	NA	CASSQRTLGGTQYF	TGCGCCAGCAGCCAAAGGACCTTGGGGGGGACCCAGTACTTC
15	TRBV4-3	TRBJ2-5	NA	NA	CASSQDLPGAETQYF	TGCGCCAGCAGCCAAGATTTACCGGGAGCAGAGACCCAGTACTTC
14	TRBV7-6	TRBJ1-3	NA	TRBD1	CASSLTGSGNTIYF	TGTGCCAGCAGCCTGACAGGGAGCGGAAACACCATATATTTT
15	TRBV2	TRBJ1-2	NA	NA	CASSETAGAPYGYTF	TGTGCCAGCAGTGAAACGGCAGGGGCCCCCTATGGCTACACCTTC
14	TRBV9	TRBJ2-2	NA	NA	CASSHSRRTGELFF	TGTGCCAGCAGCCATTCTCGTAGAACCGGGGAGCTGTTTTTT
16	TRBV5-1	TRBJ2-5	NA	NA	CASSLDYDVFQETQYF	TGCGCCAGCAGCTTGGACTACGACGTGTTTCAAGAGACCCAGTACTTC
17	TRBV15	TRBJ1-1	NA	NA	CATSRDRWGQIGTEAFF	TGTGCCACCAGCAGAGATAGGTGGGGACAAATTGGGACTGAAGCTTTCTTT
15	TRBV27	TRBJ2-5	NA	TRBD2	CASSRASGVGETQYF	TGTGCCAGCAGTCGCGCCAGCGGGGTGGGAGAGACCCAGTACTTC
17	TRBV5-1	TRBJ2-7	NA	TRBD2	CASSLTGTSDLYYEQYF	TGCGCCAGCAGCTTGACCGGGACTAGCGATCTATACTACGAGCAGTACTTC